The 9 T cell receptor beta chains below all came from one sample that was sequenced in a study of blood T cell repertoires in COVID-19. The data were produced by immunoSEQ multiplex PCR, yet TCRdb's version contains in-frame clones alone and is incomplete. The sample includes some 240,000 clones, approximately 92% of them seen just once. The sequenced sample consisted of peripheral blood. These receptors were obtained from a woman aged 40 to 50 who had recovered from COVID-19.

CDR3 in DNA: TGTGCCAGCCTTGAGGCAGGGGTTGATAATTCACCCCTCCACTTT. Translated, it gives CASLEAGVDNSPLHF. The genes are TRBV28 and TRBJ1-6; D is perhaps TRBD1 (6 bases). V shed 8 bases and J shed 5 bases, with 16 bases lying between them. The CDR3 runs 15 residues. Germline V gene lookup returns CDR1 MDHEN and CDR2 SYDVKM.

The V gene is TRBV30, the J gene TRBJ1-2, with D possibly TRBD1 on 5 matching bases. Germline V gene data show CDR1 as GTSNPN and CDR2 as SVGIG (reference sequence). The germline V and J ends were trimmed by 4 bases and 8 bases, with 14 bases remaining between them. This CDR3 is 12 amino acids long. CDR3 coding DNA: TGTGCCTGGATGTCGGCGGGGGACGGCTACACCTTC. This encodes CAWMSAGDGYTF.

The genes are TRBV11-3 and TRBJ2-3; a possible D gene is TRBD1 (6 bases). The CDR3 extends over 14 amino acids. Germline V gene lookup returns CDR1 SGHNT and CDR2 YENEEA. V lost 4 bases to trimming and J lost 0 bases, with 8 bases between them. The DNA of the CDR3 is TGTGCCAGCAGCTCCGACAGGAGCACAGATACGCAGTATTTT. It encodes CASSSDRSTDTQYF.

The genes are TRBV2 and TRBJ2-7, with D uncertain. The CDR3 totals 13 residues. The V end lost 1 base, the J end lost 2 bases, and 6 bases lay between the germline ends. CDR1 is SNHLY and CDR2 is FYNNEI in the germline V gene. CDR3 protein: CASSEEQTYEQYV. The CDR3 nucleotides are TGTGCCAGCAGTGAAGAACAGACCTACGAGCAGTACGTC.

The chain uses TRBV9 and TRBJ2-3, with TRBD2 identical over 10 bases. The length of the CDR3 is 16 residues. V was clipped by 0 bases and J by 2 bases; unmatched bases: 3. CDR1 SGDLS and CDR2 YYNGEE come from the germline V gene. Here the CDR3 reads CASSVEAGGLTDTQYF. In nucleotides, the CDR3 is TGTGCCAGCAGCGTAGAAGCGGGGGGGCTCACAGATACGCAGTATTTT.

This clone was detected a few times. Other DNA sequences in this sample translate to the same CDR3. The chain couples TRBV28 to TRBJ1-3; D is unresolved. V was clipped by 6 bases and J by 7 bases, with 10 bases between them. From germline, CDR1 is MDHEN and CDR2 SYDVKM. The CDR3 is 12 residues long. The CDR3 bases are TGTGCCAGCAGCCCCGGGGAGAACACCATATATTTT. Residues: CASSPGENTIYF.

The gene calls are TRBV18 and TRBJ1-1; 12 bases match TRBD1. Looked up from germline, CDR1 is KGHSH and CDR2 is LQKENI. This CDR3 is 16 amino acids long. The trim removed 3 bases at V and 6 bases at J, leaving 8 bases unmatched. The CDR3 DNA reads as TGTGCCAGCTCACCTAGGGGACAGGGGGCGGACGCTGAAGCTTTCTTT. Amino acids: CASSPRGQGADAEAFF. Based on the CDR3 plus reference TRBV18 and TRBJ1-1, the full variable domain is NAGVMQNPRHLVRRRGQEARLRCSPMKGHSHVYWYRQLPEEGLKFMVYLQKENIIDESGMPKERFSAEFPKEGPSILRIQQVVRGDSAAYFCASSPRGQGADAEAFFGQGTRLTVV.

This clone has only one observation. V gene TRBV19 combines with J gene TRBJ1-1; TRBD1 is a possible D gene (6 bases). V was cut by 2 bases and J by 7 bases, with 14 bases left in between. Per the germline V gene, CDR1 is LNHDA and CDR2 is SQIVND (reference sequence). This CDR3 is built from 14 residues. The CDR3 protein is CASSIQGIESEAFF. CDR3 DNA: TGTGCCAGTAGTATACAGGGGATCGAAAGTGAAGCTTTCTTT.

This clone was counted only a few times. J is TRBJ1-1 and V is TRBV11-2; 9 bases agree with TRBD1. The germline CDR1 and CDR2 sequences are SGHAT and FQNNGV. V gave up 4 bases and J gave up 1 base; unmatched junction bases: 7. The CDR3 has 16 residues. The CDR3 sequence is CASSSSTGGENTEAFF. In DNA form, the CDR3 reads TGTGCCAGCAGCTCCTCAACAGGGGGCGAGAACACTGAAGCTTTCTTT.